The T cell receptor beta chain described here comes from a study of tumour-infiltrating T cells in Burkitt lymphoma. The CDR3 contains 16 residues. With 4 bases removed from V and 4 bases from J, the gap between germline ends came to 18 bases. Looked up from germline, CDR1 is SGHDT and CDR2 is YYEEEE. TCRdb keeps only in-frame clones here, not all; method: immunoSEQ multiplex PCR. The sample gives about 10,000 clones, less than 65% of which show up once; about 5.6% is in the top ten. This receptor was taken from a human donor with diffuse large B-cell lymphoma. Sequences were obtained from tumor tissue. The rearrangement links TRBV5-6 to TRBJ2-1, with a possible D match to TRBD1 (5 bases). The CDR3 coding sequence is TGTGCCAGCAGCCTGGGTTGGCAGGGCTTTTACAATGAGCAGTTCTTC. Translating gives CASSLGWQGFYNEQFF.